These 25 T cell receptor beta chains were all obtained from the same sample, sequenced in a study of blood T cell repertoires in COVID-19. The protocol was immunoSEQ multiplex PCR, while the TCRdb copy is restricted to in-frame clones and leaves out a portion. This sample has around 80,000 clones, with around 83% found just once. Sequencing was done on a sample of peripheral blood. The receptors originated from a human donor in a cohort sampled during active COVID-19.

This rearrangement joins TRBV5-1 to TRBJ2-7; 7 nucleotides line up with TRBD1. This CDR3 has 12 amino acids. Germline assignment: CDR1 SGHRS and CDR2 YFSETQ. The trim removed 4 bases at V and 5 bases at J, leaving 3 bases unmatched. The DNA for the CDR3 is TGCGCCAGCAGCGTAACAGGGGACGAGCAGTACTTC. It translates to CASSVTGDEQYF.

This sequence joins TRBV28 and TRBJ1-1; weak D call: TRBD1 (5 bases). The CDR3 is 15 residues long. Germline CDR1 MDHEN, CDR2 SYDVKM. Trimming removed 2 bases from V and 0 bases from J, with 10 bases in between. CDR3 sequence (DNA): TGTGCCAGCAGTTTAGGTGGGGCGATGAACACTGAAGCTTTCTTT. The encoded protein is CASSLGGAMNTEAFF.

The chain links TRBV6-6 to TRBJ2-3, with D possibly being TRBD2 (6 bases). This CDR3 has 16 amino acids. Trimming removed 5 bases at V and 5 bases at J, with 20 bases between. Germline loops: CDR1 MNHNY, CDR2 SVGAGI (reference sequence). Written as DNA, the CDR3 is TGTGCCAGCAGTCCCCGGGACTCCCATGGGGAAGATACGCAGTATTTT. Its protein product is CASSPRDSHGEDTQYF.

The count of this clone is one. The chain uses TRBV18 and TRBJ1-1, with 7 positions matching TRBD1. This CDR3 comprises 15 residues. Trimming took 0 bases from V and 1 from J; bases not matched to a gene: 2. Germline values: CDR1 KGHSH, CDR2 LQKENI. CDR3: CASSPPDRKNTEAFF. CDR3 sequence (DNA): TGTGCCAGCTCACCACCGGACAGGAAGAACACTGAAGCTTTCTTT.

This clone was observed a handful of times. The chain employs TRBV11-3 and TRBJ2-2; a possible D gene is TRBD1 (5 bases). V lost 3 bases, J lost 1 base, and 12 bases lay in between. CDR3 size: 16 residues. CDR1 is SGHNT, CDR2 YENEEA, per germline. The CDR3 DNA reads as TGTGCCAGCAGCTTGCGACTTGGACAGAACACCGGGGAGCTGTTTTTT. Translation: CASSLRLGQNTGELFF.

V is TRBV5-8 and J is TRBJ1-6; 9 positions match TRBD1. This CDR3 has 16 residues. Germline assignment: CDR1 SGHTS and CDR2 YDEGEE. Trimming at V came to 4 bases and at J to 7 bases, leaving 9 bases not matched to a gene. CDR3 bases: TGTGCCAGCAGCCCCCTGTCCGGGACAGGGAATTCACCCCTCCACTTT. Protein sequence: CASSPLSGTGNSPLHF. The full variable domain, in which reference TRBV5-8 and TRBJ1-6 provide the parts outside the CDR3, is EAGVTQSPTHLIKTRGQQATLRCSPISGHTSVYWYQQALGLGLQFLLWYDEGEERNRGNFPPRFSGRQFPNYSSELNVNALELEDSALYLCASSPLSGTGNSPLHFGNGTRLTVT.

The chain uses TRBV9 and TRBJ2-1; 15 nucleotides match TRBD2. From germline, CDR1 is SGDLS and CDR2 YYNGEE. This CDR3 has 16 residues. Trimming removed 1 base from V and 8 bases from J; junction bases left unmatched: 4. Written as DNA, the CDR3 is TGTGCCAGCAGCGTACGGACTAGCGGGAGGGCCGATGAGCAGTTCTTC. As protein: CASSVRTSGRADEQFF.

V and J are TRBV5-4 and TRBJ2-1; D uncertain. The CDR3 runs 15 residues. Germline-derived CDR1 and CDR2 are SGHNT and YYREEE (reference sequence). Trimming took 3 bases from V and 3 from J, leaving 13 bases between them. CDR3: CASSSSYSGYNEQFF. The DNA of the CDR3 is TGTGCCAGCAGCTCTAGTTATTCCGGCTACAATGAGCAGTTCTTC. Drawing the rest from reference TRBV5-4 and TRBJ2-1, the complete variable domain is ETGVTQSPTHLIKTRGQQVTLRCSSQSGHNTVSWYQQALGQGPQFIFQYYREEENGRGNFPPRFSGLQFPNYSSELNVNALELDDSALYLCASSSSYSGYNEQFFGPGTRLTVL.

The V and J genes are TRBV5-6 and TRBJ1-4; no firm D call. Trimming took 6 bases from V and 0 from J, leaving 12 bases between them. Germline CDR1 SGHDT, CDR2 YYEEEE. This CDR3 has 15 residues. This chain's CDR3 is CASKDSSSTNEKLFF. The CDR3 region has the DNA TGTGCCAGCAAGGACTCGAGTTCAACTAATGAAAAACTGTTTTTT.

The CDR3, as DNA: TGTGCCAGCAGTGGTGACAGGGGGGCCTTAAACATTCAGTACTTC. Translating it yields CASSGDRGALNIQYF. The chain combines TRBV2 with TRBJ2-4; 9 bases are shared with TRBD1. The CDR3 is 15 amino acids. CDR1 is SNHLY, CDR2 FYNNEI, per germline. The ends lost 4 bases at V and 6 bases at J; junction bases unmatched: 7.

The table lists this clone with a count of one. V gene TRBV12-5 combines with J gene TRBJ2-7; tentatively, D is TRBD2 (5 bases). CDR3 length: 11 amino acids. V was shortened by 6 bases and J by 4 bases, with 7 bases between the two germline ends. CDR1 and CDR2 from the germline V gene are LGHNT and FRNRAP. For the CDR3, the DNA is TGTGCTAGTGGCCGGGGTTACGAGCAGTACTTC. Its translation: CASGRGYEQYF.

The CDR3 bases are TGTGCCAGCAGCCCCCGACAGATCATGAACACTGAAGCTTTCTTT. It is translated as CASSPRQIMNTEAFF. The chain carries TRBV5-6 and TRBJ1-1; tentative D call: TRBD1 (5 bases). The CDR3 extends over 15 amino acids. V gave up 4 bases and J gave up 0 bases, with 13 bases separating them. The germline gives CDR1 SGHDT, CDR2 YYEEEE. The whole variable domain, remainder taken from reference TRBV5-6 and TRBJ1-1, is DAGVTQSPTHLIKTRGQQVTLRCSPKSGHDTVSWYQQALGQGPQFIFQYYEEEERQRGNFPDRFSGHQFPNYSSELNVNALLLGDSALYLCASSPRQIMNTEAFFGQGTRLTVV.

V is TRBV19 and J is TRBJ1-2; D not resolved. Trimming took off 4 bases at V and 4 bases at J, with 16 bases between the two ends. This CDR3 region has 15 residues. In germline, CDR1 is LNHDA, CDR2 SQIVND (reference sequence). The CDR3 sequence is CASSTGGGARYGYTF. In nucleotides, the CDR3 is TGTGCCAGTAGTACAGGCGGAGGAGCCCGCTATGGCTACACCTTC.

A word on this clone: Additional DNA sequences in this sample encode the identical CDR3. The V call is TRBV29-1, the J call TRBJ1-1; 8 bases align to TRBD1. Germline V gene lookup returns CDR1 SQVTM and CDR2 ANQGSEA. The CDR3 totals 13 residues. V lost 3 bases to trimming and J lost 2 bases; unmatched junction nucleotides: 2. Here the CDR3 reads CSVDRGRNTEAFF. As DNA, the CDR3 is TGCAGCGTTGACAGGGGGCGTAACACTGAAGCTTTCTTT.

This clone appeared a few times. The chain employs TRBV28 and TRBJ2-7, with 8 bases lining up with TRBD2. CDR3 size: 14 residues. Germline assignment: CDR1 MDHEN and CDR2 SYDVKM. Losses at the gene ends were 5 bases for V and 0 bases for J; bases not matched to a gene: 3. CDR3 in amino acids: CASSPGTSSYEQYF. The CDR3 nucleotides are TGTGCCAGCAGTCCAGGGACTAGCTCCTACGAGCAGTACTTC. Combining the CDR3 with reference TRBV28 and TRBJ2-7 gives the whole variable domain DVKVTQSSRYLVKRTGEKVFLECVQDMDHENMFWYRQDPGLGLRLIYFSYDVKMKEKGDIPEGYSVSREKKERFSLILESASTNQTSMYLCASSPGTSSYEQYFGPGTRLTVT.

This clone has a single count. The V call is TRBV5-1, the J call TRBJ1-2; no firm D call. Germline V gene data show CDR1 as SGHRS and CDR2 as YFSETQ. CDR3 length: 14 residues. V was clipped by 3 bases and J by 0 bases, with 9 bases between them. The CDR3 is CASSSSGSNYGYTF. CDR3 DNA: TGCGCCAGCAGCTCCTCGGGGTCTAACTATGGCTACACCTTC.

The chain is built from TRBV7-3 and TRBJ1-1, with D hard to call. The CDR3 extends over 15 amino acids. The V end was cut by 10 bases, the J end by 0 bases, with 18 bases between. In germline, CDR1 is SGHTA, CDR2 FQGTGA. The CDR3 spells CAIHPDTVLNTEAFF. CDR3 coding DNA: TGTGCCATCCACCCCGATACTGTATTGAACACTGAAGCTTTCTTT.

The CDR3 DNA sequence: TGCGCCAGCAGCTTGGCGGGCTCCTACGAGCAGTACTTC. Translating gives CASSLAGSYEQYF. The genes are TRBV5-1 and TRBJ2-7; no firm D call. In germline, CDR1 is SGHRS, CDR2 YFSETQ. The CDR3 sequence is 13 residues long. V was trimmed by 0 bases and J by 0 bases, leaving 4 bases between them.

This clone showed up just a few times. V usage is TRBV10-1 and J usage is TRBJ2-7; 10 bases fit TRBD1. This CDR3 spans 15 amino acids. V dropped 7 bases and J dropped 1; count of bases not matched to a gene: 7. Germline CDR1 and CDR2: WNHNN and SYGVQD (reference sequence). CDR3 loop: CASIYGQGDSYEQYF. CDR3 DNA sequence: TGCGCCAGCATCTACGGACAGGGGGATTCCTACGAGCAGTACTTC.

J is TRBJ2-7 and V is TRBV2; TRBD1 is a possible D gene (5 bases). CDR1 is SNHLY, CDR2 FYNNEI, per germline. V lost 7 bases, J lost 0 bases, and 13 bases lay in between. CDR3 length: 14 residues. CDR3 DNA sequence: TGTGCCAGCATAACAGGCTCCAGCTCCTACGAGCAGTACTTC. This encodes CASITGSSSYEQYF.

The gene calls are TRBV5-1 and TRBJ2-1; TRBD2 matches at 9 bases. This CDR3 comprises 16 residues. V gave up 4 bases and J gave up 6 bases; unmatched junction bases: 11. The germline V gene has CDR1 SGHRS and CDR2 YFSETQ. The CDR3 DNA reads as TGCGCCAGCAGCCCCCCAGCGGGCGGGGGGGCCAATGAGCAGTTCTTC. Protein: CASSPPAGGGANEQFF.

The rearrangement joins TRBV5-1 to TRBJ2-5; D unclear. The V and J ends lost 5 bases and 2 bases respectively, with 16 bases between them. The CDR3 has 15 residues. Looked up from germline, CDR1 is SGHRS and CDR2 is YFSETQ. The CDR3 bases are TGCGCCAGCAGTCCAACCGGGTCCTATCAAGAGACCCAGTACTTC. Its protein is CASSPTGSYQETQYF.

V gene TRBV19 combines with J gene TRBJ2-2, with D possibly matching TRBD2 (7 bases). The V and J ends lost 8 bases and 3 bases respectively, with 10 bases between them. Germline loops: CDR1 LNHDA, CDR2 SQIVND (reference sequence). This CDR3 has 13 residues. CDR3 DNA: TGTGCCAGTGGGGGGGCCTACACCGGGGAGCTGTTTTTT. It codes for CASGGAYTGELFF.

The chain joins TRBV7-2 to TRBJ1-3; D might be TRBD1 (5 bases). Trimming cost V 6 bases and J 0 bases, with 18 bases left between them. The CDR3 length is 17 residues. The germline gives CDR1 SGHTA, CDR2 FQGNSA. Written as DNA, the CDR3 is TGTGCCAGCAGTCCCCAGTACGGGGGGAACTCTGGAAACACCATATATTTT. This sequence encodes CASSPQYGGNSGNTIYF.

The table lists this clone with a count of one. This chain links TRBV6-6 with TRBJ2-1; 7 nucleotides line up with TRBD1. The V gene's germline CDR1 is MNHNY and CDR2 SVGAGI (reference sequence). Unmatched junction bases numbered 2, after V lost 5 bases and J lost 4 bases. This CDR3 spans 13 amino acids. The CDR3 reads CASSETGYNEQFF. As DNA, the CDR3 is TGTGCCAGCAGTGAGACAGGGTACAATGAGCAGTTCTTC.